This is a list of T cell receptor beta chains from one sample in a study of blood T cells in healthy people across ages. A single record per CDR3 protein comes from TCRdb applying MiXCR to the 5' RACE reads. In the table there are 650,000 to 800,000 distinct CDR3 sequences, 44% of which are singletons. Sequencing was performed on blood. These TCRs come from a man in his sixties in good health. Each CDR3 is given with its conserved first and last residue. D genes are given only for firm matches. A row's size may be missing; if present it is once, few, many or a size class.

V gene	D gene	clone size	J gene	CDR3 protein	CDR3 DNA
TRBV30	.	.	TRBJ1-5	CAWSVPTALRRQPQHF	TGTGCCTGGAGTGTACCGACAGCCCTCCGGCGTCAGCCCCAGCATTTT
TRBV5-1	.	.	TRBJ1-1	CASSLEQGLTEAFF	TGTGCCAGCAGCTTAGAACAGGGTTTGACTGAAGCTTTCTTT
TRBV9	.	few	TRBJ2-1	CASSVVDRNEQFF	TGTGCCAGCAGCGTAGTCGACAGAAATGAGCAGTTCTTC
TRBV5-1	TRBD1	few	TRBJ1-6	CASTRGSDSPLHF	TGCGCCAGCACCAGGGGGTCGGATTCACCCCTCCACTTT
TRBV7-8	TRBD2	once	TRBJ2-1	CASSDWGGRRDEQFF	TGTGCCAGCAGTGACTGGGGCGGGAGACGGGATGAGCAGTTCTTC
TRBV11-2	.	few	TRBJ2-7	CASSLGLGGYYEQYF	TGTGCCAGCAGCTTAGGCTTAGGGGGATACTACGAGCAGTACTTC
TRBV12-3/TRBV12-4	.	.	TRBJ1-2	CASSLGLQGYYGYTF	TGTGCCAGCAGTTTAGGTCTCCAGGGATACTATGGCTACACCTTC
TRBV24-1	TRBD2	.	TRBJ2-5	CATSDRGSSGGQETQYF	TGTGCCACCAGCGATAGGGGGTCTAGCGGGGGCCAAGAGACCCAGTACTTC
TRBV20-1	.	.	TRBJ1-6	CSARESWGSGSPLHF	TGCAGTGCTAGAGAATCATGGGGTAGTGGTTCACCCCTCCACTTT
TRBV27	.	.	TRBJ2-1	CASSFIDEQFF	TGTGCCAGCAGTTTTATCGATGAGCAGTTCTTC
TRBV14	.	few	TRBJ2-1	CASSQVKGGEQFF	TGTGCCAGCAGCCAAGTGAAGGGCGGCGAGCAGTTCTTC
TRBV6-2/TRBV6-3	.	.	TRBJ2-5	CASRTKGLPETQYF	TGTGCCAGCAGAACGAAGGGGCTTCCAGAGACCCAGTACTTC
TRBV6-5	.	.	TRBJ2-1	CASSYTRTAVDEQFF	TGTGCCAGCAGTTACACCCGGACGGCGGTGGACGAGCAGTTCTTC
TRBV6-6	TRBD1	.	TRBJ1-1	CASSYSGQGRTEAFF	TGTGCCAGCAGTTACTCGGGACAGGGAAGGACTGAAGCTTTCTTT
TRBV7-2	.	few	TRBJ1-2	CASSFVGPSGGGYTF	TGTGCCAGCAGCTTCGTAGGGCCATCCGGGGGTGGCTACACCTTC
TRBV4-2	TRBD1	.	TRBJ1-4	CASSQVLGQGHEKLFF	TGTGCCAGCAGCCAAGTATTGGGACAGGGTCATGAAAAACTGTTTTTT
TRBV4-1	TRBD2	few	TRBJ2-7	CASSQSFPNLKKRGPSYEQYF	TGCGCCAGCAGTCAATCTTTCCCGAACCTTAAAAAGCGGGGGCCCTCCTACGAGCAGTACTTC
TRBV4-1	.	.	TRBJ1-2	CASSQPSVGYGYTF	TGCGCCAGCAGCCAACCGTCAGTAGGCTATGGCTACACCTTC
TRBV7-8	.	.	TRBJ2-7	CAGSPVSSDYEQYF	TGTGCCGGCAGCCCCGTTAGCAGCGACTACGAGCAGTACTTC
TRBV28	.	.	TRBJ2-1	CASSGPSAGYNEQFF	TGTGCCAGCAGCGGGCCTTCTGCGGGCTACAATGAGCAGTTCTTC
TRBV27	.	few	TRBJ2-7	CASSLSSREFYEQYF	TGTGCCAGCAGTTTATCCTCACGGGAGTTCTACGAGCAGTACTTC
TRBV27	.	.	TRBJ2-1	CASSLHGQPYNEQFF	TGTGCCAGCAGCTTACATGGACAGCCATACAATGAGCAGTTCTTC
TRBV5-1	TRBD2	few	TRBJ2-5	CASSPGGVETQYF	TGCGCCAGCAGCCCCGGGGGGGTGGAGACCCAGTACTTC
TRBV30	.	.	TRBJ2-1	CAGIGNYEQFF	TGTGCCGGGATAGGGAATTATGAGCAGTTCTTC
TRBV29-1	TRBD1	few	TRBJ1-2	CRAGGAGYGYTF	TGCAGGGCAGGGGGCGCGGGCTATGGCTACACCTTC
TRBV5-4	TRBD1	many	TRBJ2-1	CASSSPGQDPNEQFF	TGTGCCAGCAGCTCACCGGGACAGGACCCTAATGAGCAGTTCTTC
TRBV5-1	.	few	TRBJ1-2	CASSLWAESNYGYTF	TGCGCCAGCAGCTTATGGGCCGAGTCTAACTATGGCTACACCTTC
TRBV6-5	.	.	TRBJ2-2	CASSRQNLNTGELFF	TGTGCCAGCAGTAGACAGAACCTGAACACCGGGGAGCTGTTTTTT
TRBV12-3/TRBV12-4	TRBD1	few	TRBJ2-6	CASSWGTGSSGANVLTF	TGTGCCAGCAGTTGGGGGACAGGAAGCTCTGGGGCCAACGTCCTGACTTTC
TRBV5-1	.	.	TRBJ2-5	CASGLVAGSQETQYF	TGCGCCAGCGGCTTGGTGGCGGGATCTCAAGAGACCCAGTACTTC
TRBV7-2	.	.	TRBJ2-3	CASSRRFSGTDTQYF	TGTGCCAGCAGCCGCCGGTTCAGTGGCACAGATACGCAGTATTTT
TRBV20-1	TRBD2	.	TRBJ2-1	CSAGGDDDRNEQFF	TGCAGTGCCGGGGGGGACGACGACAGGAATGAGCAGTTCTTC
TRBV4-3	.	few	TRBJ2-1	CASSQAGKMSYNEQFF	TGCGCCAGCAGCCAGGCCGGCAAAATGTCCTACAATGAGCAGTTCTTC
TRBV7-2	.	few	TRBJ2-4	CASSLRGPSAAKNIQYF	TGTGCCAGCAGCTTGAGGGGCCCTAGCGCGGCCAAAAACATTCAGTACTTC
TRBV5-5	.	.	TRBJ1-2	CASSLAMGDNYGYTF	TGTGCCAGCAGCTTGGCCATGGGGGACAACTATGGCTACACCTTC
TRBV20-1	TRBD1	once	TRBJ1-4	CSGLSDVRGANEKLFF	TGCAGTGGCCTATCAGATGTCAGGGGGGCGAATGAAAAACTGTTTTTT
TRBV29-1	.	few	TRBJ2-7	CSVEEGSSYEQYF	TGCAGCGTTGAAGAGGGGAGTTCCTACGAGCAGTACTTC
TRBV27	TRBD2	many	TRBJ2-6	CASRPDGLAGSSGANVLTF	TGTGCCAGCAGACCCGATGGACTAGCGGGGAGCTCTGGGGCCAACGTCCTGACTTTC
TRBV7-9	TRBD1	.	TRBJ1-2	CASTARDRDGYTF	TGTGCCAGCACCGCCCGGGACAGGGACGGCTACACCTTC
TRBV14	.	few	TRBJ2-7	CASSQDLDREQYF	TGTGCCAGCAGCCAAGATTTGGACCGCGAGCAGTACTTC
TRBV6-6	.	few	TRBJ2-1	CASSYSAAANNEQFF	TGTGCCAGCAGTTACTCTGCGGCAGCGAACAATGAGCAGTTCTTC
TRBV4-3	.	many	TRBJ2-3	CASSQDGGTDTQYF	TGCGCCAGCAGCCAAGATGGCGGCACAGATACGCAGTATTTT
TRBV27	.	.	TRBJ2-3	CASRLSRDTQYF	TGTGCCAGCAGGTTATCGAGAGATACGCAGTATTTT
TRBV12-3/TRBV12-4	.	few	TRBJ2-1	CASSAESVNEQFF	TGTGCCAGCAGTGCCGAGTCGGTCAATGAGCAGTTCTTC
TRBV7-9	.	.	TRBJ2-5	CASSPFSKGGHEQYF	TGTGCCAGCAGCCCCTTCAGCAAAGGAGGTCATGAGCAGTACTTC
TRBV5-1	TRBD2	many	TRBJ2-1	CASSEGLGGSEQFF	TGCGCCAGCAGCGAGGGACTAGGAGGTAGTGAGCAGTTCTTC
TRBV7-2	.	.	TRBJ1-1	CASSLAGTGTKAFF	TGTGCCAGCAGCTTAGCCGGAACAGGGACGAAAGCTTTCTTT